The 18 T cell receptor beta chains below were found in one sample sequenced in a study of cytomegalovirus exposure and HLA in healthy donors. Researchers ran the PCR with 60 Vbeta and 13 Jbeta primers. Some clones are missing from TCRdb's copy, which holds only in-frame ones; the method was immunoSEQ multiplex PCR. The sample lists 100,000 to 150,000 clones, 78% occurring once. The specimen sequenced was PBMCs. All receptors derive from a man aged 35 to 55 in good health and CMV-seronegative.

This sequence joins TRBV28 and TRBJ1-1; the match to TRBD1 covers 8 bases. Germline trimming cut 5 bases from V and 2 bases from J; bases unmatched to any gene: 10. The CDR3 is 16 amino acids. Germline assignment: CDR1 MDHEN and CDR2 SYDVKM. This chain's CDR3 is CASSPWTGIGNTEAFF. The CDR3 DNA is TGTGCCAGCAGTCCCTGGACAGGGATCGGTAACACTGAAGCTTTCTTT.

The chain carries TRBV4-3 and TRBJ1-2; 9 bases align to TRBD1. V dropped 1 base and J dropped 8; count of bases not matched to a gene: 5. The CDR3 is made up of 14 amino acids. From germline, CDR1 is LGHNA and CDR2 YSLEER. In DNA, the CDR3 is TGCGCCAGCAGCCAAGGGGACAGGGTTGGAGGCTACACCTTC. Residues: CASSQGDRVGGYTF.

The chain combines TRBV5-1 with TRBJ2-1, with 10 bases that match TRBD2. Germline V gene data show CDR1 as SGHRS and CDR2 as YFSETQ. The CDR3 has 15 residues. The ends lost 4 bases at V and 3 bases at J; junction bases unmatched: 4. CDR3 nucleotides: TGCGCCAGCAGCGGGGCTAGCGGGGGCTACAATGAGCAGTTCTTC. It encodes CASSGASGGYNEQFF.

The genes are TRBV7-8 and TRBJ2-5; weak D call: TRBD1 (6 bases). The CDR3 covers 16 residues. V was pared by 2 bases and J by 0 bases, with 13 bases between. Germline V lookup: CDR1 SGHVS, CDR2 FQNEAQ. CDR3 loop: CASSLLGGLYQETQYF. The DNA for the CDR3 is TGTGCCAGCAGCTTATTAGGGGGATTGTACCAAGAGACCCAGTACTTC.

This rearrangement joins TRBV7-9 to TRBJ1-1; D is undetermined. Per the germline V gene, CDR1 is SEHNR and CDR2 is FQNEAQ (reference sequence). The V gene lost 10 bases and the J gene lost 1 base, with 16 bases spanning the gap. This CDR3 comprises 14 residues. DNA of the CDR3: TGTGCCACACGACCTGGGAGGTCGAACACTGAAGCTTTCTTT. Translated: CATRPGRSNTEAFF.

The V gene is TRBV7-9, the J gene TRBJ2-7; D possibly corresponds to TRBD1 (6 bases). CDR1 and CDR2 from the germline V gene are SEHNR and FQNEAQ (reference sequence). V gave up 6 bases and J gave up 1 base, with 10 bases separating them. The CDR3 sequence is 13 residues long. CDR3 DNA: TGTGCCAGCAGTTACGGACAGTCCTACGAGCAGTACTTC. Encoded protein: CASSYGQSYEQYF.

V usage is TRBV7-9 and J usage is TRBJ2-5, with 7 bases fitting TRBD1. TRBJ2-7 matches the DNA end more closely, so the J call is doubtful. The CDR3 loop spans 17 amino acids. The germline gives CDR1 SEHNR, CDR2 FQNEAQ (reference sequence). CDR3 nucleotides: TGTGCCAGCAGCTTAGAAGGGGGCTGGCCGCGTACCTACGAGCAGTACTTC. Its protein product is CASSLEGGWPRTYEQYF.

The CDR3 loop reads CASSQDRGGYEQYF. The CDR3 coding sequence is TGCGCCAGCAGCCAAGATCGTGGGGGCTACGAGCAGTACTTC. The rearrangement uses TRBV4-3 and TRBJ2-5; the D gene could be TRBD1 or TRBD2 (5 bases each). The end of the DNA is better explained by TRBJ2-7, so the J call may be wrong. The V gene's germline CDR1 is LGHNA and CDR2 YSLEER. The CDR3 runs 14 residues.

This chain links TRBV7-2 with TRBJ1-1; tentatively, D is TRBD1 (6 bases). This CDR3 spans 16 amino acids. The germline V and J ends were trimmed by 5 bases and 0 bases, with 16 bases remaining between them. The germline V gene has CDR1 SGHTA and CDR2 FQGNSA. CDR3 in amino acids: CASSRQGLGMNTEAFF. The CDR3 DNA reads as TGTGCCAGCAGCCGTCAGGGGCTGGGGATGAACACTGAAGCTTTCTTT. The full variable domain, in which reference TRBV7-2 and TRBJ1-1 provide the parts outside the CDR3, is GAGVSQSPSNKVTEKGKDVELRCDPISGHTALYWYRQSLGQGLEFLIYFQGNSAPDKSGLPSDRFSAERTGGSVSTLTIQRTQQEDSAVYLCASSRQGLGMNTEAFFGQGTRLTVV.

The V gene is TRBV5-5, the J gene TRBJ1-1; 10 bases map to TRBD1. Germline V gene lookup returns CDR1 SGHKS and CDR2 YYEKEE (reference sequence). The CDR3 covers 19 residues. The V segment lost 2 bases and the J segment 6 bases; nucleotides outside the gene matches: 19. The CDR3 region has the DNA TGTGCCAGCAGCTTTTATACCGGGACAGGGGTTGGTCGTCGCCCTGAAGCTTTCTTT. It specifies CASSFYTGTGVGRRPEAFF.

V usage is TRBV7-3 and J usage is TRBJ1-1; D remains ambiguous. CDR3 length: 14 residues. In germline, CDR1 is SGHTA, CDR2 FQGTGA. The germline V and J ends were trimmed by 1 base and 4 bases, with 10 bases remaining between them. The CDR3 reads CASSLIHGSTEAFF. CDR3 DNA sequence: TGTGCCAGCAGCTTAATACATGGGAGCACTGAAGCTTTCTTT.

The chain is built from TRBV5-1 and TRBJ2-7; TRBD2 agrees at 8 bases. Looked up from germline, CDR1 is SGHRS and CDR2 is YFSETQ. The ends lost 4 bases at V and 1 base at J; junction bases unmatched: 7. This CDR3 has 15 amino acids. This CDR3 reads CASSLGLAVSYEQYF. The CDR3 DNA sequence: TGCGCCAGCAGCCTTGGACTAGCTGTTTCCTACGAGCAGTACTTC.

In nucleotides, the CDR3 is TGTGCCAGCACCCCTATGGGGGGTCCCTTATATGGCTACACCTTC. It yields the protein CASTPMGGPLYGYTF. This chain connects TRBV6-5 to TRBJ1-2, with TRBD1 as a possible D gene (5 bases). The length of the CDR3 is 15 residues. Germline CDR1 and CDR2: MNHEY and SVGAGI. The ends were cut back, 7 bases at V and 5 bases at J, with 20 bases in the middle.

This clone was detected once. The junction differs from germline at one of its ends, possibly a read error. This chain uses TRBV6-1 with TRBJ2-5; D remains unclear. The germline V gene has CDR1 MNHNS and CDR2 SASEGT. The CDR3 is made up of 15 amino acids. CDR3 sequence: CASSVASLSQETQYF. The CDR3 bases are TGTGCCAGCAGTGTCGCGAGTCTGAGCCAAGAAACCCAGTACTTC.

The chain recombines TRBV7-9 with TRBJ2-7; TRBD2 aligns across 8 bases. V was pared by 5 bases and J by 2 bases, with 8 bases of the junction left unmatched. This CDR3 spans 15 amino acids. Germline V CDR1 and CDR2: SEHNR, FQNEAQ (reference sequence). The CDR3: CASSLPERGTYEQYF. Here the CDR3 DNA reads TGTGCCAGCAGCCTACCTGAGCGGGGGACCTACGAGCAGTACTTC. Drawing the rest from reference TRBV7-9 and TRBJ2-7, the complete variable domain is DTGVSQNPRHKITKRGQNVTFRCDPISEHNRLYWYRQTLGQGPEFLTYFQNEAQLEKSRLLSDRFSAERPKGSFSTLEIQRTEQGDSAMYLCASSLPERGTYEQYFGPGTRLTVT.

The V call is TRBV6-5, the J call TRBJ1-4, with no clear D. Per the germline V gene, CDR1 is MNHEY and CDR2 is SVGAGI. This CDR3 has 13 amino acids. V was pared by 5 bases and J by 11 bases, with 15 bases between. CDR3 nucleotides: TGTGCCAGCAGTGTGGACTGGCGGCAGAAACTGTTTTTT. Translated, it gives CASSVDWRQKLFF.

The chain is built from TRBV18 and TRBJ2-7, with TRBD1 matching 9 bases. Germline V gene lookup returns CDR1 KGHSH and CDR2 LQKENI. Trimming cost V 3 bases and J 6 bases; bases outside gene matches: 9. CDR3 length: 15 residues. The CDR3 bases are TGTGCCAGCTCACCGACGGGACAGGGAATAGGCGAGCAGTACTTC. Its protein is CASSPTGQGIGEQYF.

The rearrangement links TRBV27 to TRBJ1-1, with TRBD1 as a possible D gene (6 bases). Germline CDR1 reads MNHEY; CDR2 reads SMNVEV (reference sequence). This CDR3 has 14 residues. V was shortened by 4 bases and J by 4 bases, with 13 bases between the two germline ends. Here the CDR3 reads CASSSNRASTEAFF. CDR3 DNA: TGTGCCAGCAGTTCAAACAGGGCCAGCACTGAAGCTTTCTTT.